This T cell receptor beta chain was sequenced in a study of vaccination and CD4 T cells after COVID-19. The treatment is: roughly nine-day PBMC culture with coronavirus spike peptide pools or control peptides (ViraFEST assay). Peptide pools at approximately 10 ug/ml stimulated under 2.5 million PBMCs per well with 9 to 10 IU/ml IL-2. In regard to this clonotype: The antigen remains unidentified.

Cultured CD4+ T cell DNA underwent sequencing with the Oncomine TCR Beta short-read assay. TCRdb processed the PCR reads anew with MiXCR; each CDR3 protein has one entry. Here the sample spans more than 15,000 distinct CDR3 sequences, about three fifths being singletons. This sequence originates from a human donor who had recovered from COVID-19. Sequenced material: CD4+ T cells from blood, cultured in vitro.

The CDR3 loop reads CSARSSSNEQFF. The CDR3 DNA follows: TGCAGTGCTAGGAGCTCCTCTAATGAGCAGTTCTTC. This chain uses TRBV20-1 with TRBJ2-1, with no clear D. The length of the CDR3 is 12 residues. Trimming cost V 3 bases and J 7 bases, with 10 bases left between them. From germline, CDR1 is DFQATT and CDR2 SNEGSKA (reference sequence).